This T cell receptor (beta chain) came from a study of tumor-infiltrating lymphocytes in primary liver carcinoma. Study summary: Primary liver carcinoma in the patients was surgically resected. Study-level results: Whereas tumor region pairs overlapped more, tumor-adjacent and tumor-blood pairs overlapped less.

The ends were cut back, 7 bases at V and 3 bases at J, with 6 bases in the middle. Germline V CDR1 and CDR2: MNHNS, SASEGT. CDR3 length: 11 amino acids. Synthesis of TCR beta cDNA was carried out from 500 ng total RNA with a constant-region primer. Modified slightly, ARM-PCR produced TCR beta libraries over three nested multiplex PCR rounds. Running about 11 cycles apiece, the first two PCR rounds relied on TRBV1-TRBV30 forward primers together with a C-beta reverse primer. TCRdb re-called the multiplex PCR reads through MiXCR, storing one row per CDR3 protein. The data contain approximately 300,000 distinct CDR3 sequences, 65% of them singletons. The blood RNA (from unsorted whole blood) was obtained, and germline DNA was also extracted. Chronic HBV infection, untreated so far, was present in the patients. A note on this clonotype: Its target is not known. This may be a read error: a much more frequent sequence differs by one nucleotide.

What was sequenced was peripheral blood. The rearrangement joins TRBV6-1 to TRBJ2-5, with unresolved D. The origin of this receptor is a middle-aged man with primary liver carcinoma and hepatitis B virus infection. CDR3 nucleotide sequence: TGTGCCAGCACCGTAAAAGAGACCCAGTACTTC. Its translation: CASTVKETQYF.